This TCR beta chain was captured by sequencing in a study of somatic mutations in cytotoxic T cells in rheumatoid arthritis. CDR1 and CDR2 (germline): SGHVS, FNYEAQ. CDR3 length equals 16 residues. Deletions cut 5 bases from V and 2 bases from J, with 19 bases between. Data came from immunoSEQ multiplex PCR; TCRdb stores just in-frame clones and leaves some out. The sample contains 8,500 to 11,000 clones, around 81% of which appear only once. In the case of this clone: The sample contains more than one DNA sequence encoding this CDR3.

Material: CD8+ T cells sorted from blood. This chain uses TRBV7-6 with TRBJ2-7; D call uncertain. This TCR derives from a woman between 45 and 60 years old in good health. The CDR3 DNA reads as TGTGCCAGCAGCCGTAGTACCTACAGTGTCGCCTACGAGCAGTACTTC. It translates to CASSRSTYSVAYEQYF.